Each of the 10 T cell receptor beta chains below was sequenced from the same sample in a study of shared clonotypes between healthy human individuals. The assay was immunoSEQ multiplex PCR, and TCRdb's table has in-frame clones only and misses some. The repertoire holds roughly 1,800,000 clones, about 95% seen once, with less than 1.5% in the top ten. Terminally differentiated effector memory CD45RA+ cells were left out of the naive CD8 fraction, which was CD45RO-negative and positively selected for CCR7. Sequenced: naive CD8+ T cells sorted from blood. The receptors were sampled from a man between 18 and 35 years old in good health.

As concerns this clone: The sample carries other DNA sequences with the same CDR3. V is TRBV27 and J is TRBJ2-1; D gene unclear. Trimming cost V 2 bases and J 3 bases, with 5 bases left between them. The CDR3 sequence is 13 residues long. The V gene's germline CDR1 is MNHEY and CDR2 SMNVEV (reference sequence). The CDR3 DNA is TGTGCCAGCAGTTTAAGGTTCTACAATGAGCAGTTCTTC. Protein product: CASSLRFYNEQFF.

The rearrangement uses TRBV29-1 and TRBJ2-1, with unresolved D. The CDR3 covers 13 residues. Germline CDR1 SQVTM, CDR2 ANQGSEA. The ends were cut back, 3 bases at V and 4 bases at J, with 10 bases in the middle. DNA of the CDR3: TGCAGCGTTGATTTCGGTCAATACAATGAGCAGTTCTTC. Translated: CSVDFGQYNEQFF.

The chain couples TRBV27 to TRBJ1-2, with D unclear. From germline, CDR1 is MNHEY and CDR2 SMNVEV (reference sequence). V was cut by 2 bases and J by 4 bases, with 17 bases left in between. The CDR3 covers 16 residues. The CDR3 DNA reads as TGTGCCAGCAGTTTACGCTCCCGGGGTAATAGCTATGGCTACACCTTC. The encoded protein is CASSLRSRGNSYGYTF.

This sequence joins TRBV7-9 and TRBJ2-5; 7 bases are shared with TRBD1. The CDR3 runs to 16 residues. V was clipped by 2 bases and J by 5 bases; unmatched bases: 11. Looked up from germline, CDR1 is SEHNR and CDR2 is FQNEAQ (reference sequence). In nucleotides, the CDR3 is TGTGCCAGCAGCTTACAGGGGGAGTCCGGTACTGAGACCCAGTACTTC. It specifies CASSLQGESGTETQYF.

In regard to this clone: In the same sample, other DNA sequences code for this CDR3. This chain connects TRBV4-1 to TRBJ2-7; 7 bases map to TRBD1. The length of the CDR3 is 13 residues. J was trimmed by 3 bases and V by 6 bases; bases with no gene match: 5. Germline CDR1 is MGHRA and CDR2 is YSYEKL. The CDR3 loop reads CASSPNRGYEQYF. DNA of the CDR3: TGCGCCAGCAGTCCAAACAGGGGCTACGAGCAGTACTTC.

Comments on this clone: This specimen includes other DNA sequences encoding the same CDR3. The V gene is TRBV6-5, the J gene TRBJ2-7; D is ambiguous. This CDR3 has 14 amino acids. Germline CDR1 and CDR2: MNHEY and SVGAGI. The V gene lost 2 bases and the J gene lost 2 bases, with 10 bases spanning the gap. CDR3 DNA: TGTGCCAGCAGTTACGGTGGCCTCACCTACGAGCAGTACTTC. Its translation is CASSYGGLTYEQYF.

V usage is TRBV6-1 and J usage is TRBJ2-7; D remains unclear. Trimming removed 2 bases at V and 1 base at J, with 9 bases between. The germline V gene encodes CDR1 MNHNS and CDR2 SASEGT. This CDR3 has 14 residues. As DNA, the CDR3 is TGTGCCAGCAGTGAATTTTGGTTTTCCTACGAGCAGTACTTC. It translates to CASSEFWFSYEQYF.

The CDR3 is CASSWWDSWTDTQYF. The DNA for the CDR3 is TGTGCCAGCAGTTGGTGGGACAGTTGGACAGATACGCAGTATTTT. The V gene is TRBV27, the J gene TRBJ2-3; 7 nucleotides align to TRBD1. Germline CDR1 is MNHEY and CDR2 is SMNVEV (reference sequence). CDR3 length equals 15 residues. J was trimmed by 3 bases and V by 4 bases; bases with no gene match: 7.

The rearrangement joins TRBV29-1 to TRBJ2-5; perhaps TRBD1 as D (6 bases). The germline V and J ends were trimmed by 4 bases and 3 bases, with 9 bases remaining between them. This CDR3 region has 12 residues. Germline V lookup: CDR1 SQVTM, CDR2 ANQGSEA. The CDR3 loop reads CSVGAGEETQYF. In nucleotides, the CDR3 is TGCAGCGTTGGGGCAGGGGAAGAGACCCAGTACTTC.

This chain's CDR3 is CASSRGLAGGNEQFF. Here the CDR3 DNA reads TGTGCCAGCAGCCGCGGACTAGCGGGTGGCAATGAGCAGTTCTTC. The chain combines TRBV5-5 with TRBJ2-1, with TRBD2 identical over 11 bases. Germline loops: CDR1 SGHKS, CDR2 YYEKEE (reference sequence). The junction had 6 bases not matched to a gene; V was cut back by 4 bases and J by 6 bases. CDR3 size: 15 residues.